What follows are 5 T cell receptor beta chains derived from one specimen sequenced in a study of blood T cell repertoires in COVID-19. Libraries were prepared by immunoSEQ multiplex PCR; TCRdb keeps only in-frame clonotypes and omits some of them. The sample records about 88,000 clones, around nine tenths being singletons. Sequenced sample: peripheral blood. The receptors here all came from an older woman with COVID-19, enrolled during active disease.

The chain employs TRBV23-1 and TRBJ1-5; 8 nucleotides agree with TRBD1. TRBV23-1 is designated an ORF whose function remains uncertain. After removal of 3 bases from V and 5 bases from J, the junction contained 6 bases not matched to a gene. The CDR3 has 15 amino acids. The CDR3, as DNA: TGCGCCAGCAGTCAGCAGGACAGGGAGGATCAGCCCCAGCATTTT. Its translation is CASSQQDREDQPQHF.

The CDR3 spells CASSYSPGFASTEAFF. The CDR3 DNA reads as TGTGCCAGCAGTTACTCACCGGGGTTCGCGAGCACTGAAGCTTTCTTT. This chain links TRBV6-5 with TRBJ1-1, with D hard to call. V gave up 0 bases and J gave up 4 bases, with 15 bases separating them. The CDR3 has 16 residues. Germline CDR1 reads MNHEY; CDR2 reads SVGAGI.

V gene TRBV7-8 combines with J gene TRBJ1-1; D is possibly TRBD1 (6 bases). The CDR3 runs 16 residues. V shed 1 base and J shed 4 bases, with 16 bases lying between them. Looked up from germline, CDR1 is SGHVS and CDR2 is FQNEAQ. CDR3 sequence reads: CASSLEGVLSGTEAFF. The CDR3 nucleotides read TGTGCCAGCAGCTTAGAGGGGGTCTTATCGGGCACTGAAGCTTTCTTT. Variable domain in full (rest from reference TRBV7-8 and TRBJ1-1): GAGVSQSPRYKVAKRGQDVALRCDPISGHVSLFWYQQALGQGPEFLTYFQNEAQLDKSGLPSDRFFAERPEGSVSTLKIQRTQQEDSAVYLCASSLEGVLSGTEAFFGQGTRLTVV.

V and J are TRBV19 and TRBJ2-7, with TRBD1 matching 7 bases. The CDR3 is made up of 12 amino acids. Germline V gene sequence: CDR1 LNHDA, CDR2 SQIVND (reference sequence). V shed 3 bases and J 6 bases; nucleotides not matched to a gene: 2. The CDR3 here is CASSIDRVEQYF. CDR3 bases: TGTGCCAGTAGTATTGACAGGGTCGAGCAGTACTTC.

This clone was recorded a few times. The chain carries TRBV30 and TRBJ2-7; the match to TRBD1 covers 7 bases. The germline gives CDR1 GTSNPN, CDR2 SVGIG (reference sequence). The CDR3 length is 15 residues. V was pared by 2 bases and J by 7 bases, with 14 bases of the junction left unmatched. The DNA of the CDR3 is TGTGCCTGGAGTTCCGGGACAGCGAGGGTTGGGGAGCAGTACTTC. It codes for CAWSSGTARVGEQYF.